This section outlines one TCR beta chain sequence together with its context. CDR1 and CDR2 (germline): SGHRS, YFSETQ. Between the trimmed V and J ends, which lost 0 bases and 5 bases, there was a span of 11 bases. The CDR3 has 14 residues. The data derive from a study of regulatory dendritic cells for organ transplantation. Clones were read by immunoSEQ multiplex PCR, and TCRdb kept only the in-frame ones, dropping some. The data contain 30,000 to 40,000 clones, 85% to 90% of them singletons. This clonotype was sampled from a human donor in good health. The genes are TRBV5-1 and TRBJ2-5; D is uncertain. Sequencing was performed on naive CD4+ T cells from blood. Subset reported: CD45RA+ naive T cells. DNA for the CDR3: TGCGCCAGCAGCTTGGCCCGGCAACGGGAGACCCAGTACTTC. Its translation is CASSLARQRETQYF. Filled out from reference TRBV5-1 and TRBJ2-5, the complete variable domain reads KAGVTQTPRYLIKTRGQQVTLSCSPISGHRSVSWYQQTPGQGLQFLFEYFSETQRNKGNFPGRFSGRQFSNSRSEMNVSTLELGDSALYLCASSLARQRETQYFGPGTRLLVL.